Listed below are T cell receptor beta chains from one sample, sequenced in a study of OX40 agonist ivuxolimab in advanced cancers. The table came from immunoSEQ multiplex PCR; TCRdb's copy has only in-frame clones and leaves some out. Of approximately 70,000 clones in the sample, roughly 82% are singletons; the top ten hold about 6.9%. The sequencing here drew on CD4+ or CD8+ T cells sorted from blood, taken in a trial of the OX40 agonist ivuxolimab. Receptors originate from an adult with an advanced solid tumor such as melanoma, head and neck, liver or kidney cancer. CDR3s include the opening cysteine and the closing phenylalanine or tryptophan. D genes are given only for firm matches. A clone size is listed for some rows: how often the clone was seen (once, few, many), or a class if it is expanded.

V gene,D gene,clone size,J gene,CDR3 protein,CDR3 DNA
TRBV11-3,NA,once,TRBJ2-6,CASSLDLVRGAPSGANVLTF,TGTGCCAGCAGCTTAGATCTGGTCAGGGGGGCCCCCTCTGGGGCCAACGTCCTGACTTTC
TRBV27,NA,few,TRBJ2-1,CASSSSGNEQFF,TGTGCCAGCAGCAGCTCAGGAAATGAGCAGTTCTTC
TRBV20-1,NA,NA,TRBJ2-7,CSAKGSDEQYF,TGCAGTGCTAAGGGATCGGACGAGCAGTACTTC
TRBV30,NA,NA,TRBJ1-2,CAWSAGTRGYTF,TGTGCCTGGAGCGCCGGGACCCGTGGCTACACCTTC
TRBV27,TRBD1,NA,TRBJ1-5,CATRPGTGVSNQPQHF,TGTGCCACCCGGCCCGGGACAGGGGTTAGCAATCAGCCCCAGCATTTT
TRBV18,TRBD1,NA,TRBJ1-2,CASSPWDSHGYTF,TGTGCCAGCTCACCTTGGGACAGTCATGGCTACACCTTC
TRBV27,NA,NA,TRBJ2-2,CASSAGTLFPGELFF,TGTGCCAGCAGCGCCGGGACGCTATTTCCCGGGGAGCTGTTTTTT
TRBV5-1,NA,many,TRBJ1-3,CASSLGLDGQGAGNTIYF,TGCGCCAGCAGCTTGGGCCTGGACGGGCAGGGCGCAGGAAACACCATATATTTT
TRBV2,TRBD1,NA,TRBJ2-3,CATRTGWNTQYF,TGTGCCACCAGGACAGGGTGGAATACGCAGTATTTT
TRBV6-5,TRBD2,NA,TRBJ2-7,CASRSLAGGQYEQYF,TGTGCCAGCAGAAGCCTAGCGGGAGGTCAGTACGAGCAGTACTTC
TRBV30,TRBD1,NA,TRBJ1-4,CAWIQQGMGEKLFF,TGTGCCTGGATCCAACAGGGGATGGGGGAAAAACTGTTTTTT
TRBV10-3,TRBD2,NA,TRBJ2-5,CAISGTSGREETQYF,TGTGCCATCAGCGGGACTAGCGGCCGTGAAGAGACCCAGTACTTC
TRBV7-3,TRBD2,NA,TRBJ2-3,CASSLQGTSGTDTQYF,TGTGCCAGCAGCTTACAGGGGACTAGCGGCACAGATACGCAGTATTTT
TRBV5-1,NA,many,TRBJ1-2,CASSLDDGGYTF,TGCGCCAGCAGCTTGGACGATGGGGGCTACACCTTC
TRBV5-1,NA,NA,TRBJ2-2,CASSPGYSTGELFF,TGCGCCAGCAGCCCAGGGTATAGCACCGGGGAGCTGTTTTTT
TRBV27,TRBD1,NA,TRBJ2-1,CASSSRTGIYNEQFF,TGTGCCAGCAGTTCCAGGACAGGGATATACAATGAGCAGTTCTTC
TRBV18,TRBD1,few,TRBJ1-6,CASSSGTGNSPLHF,TGTGCCAGCTCATCGGGGACAGGCAATTCACCCCTCCACTTT
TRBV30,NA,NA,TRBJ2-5,CAWSAKSGETQYF,TGTGCCTGGAGTGCTAAGTCTGGGGAGACCCAGTACTTC
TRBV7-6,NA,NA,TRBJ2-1,CASSSISGSSYNEQFF,TGTGCCAGCAGCTCCATTTCCGGGTCATCCTACAATGAGCAGTTCTTC
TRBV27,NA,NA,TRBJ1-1,CASSFLGVGTEAFF,TGTGCCAGCAGTTTTCTAGGGGTTGGCACTGAAGCTTTCTTT
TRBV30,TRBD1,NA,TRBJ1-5,CAWSRDSSNQPQHF,TGTGCCTGGAGCCGGGACAGCAGCAATCAGCCCCAGCATTTT
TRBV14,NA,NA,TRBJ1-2,CASSRGLGKVVGYTF,TGTGCCAGCAGCCGGGGGTTGGGTAAGGTCGTTGGCTACACCTTC
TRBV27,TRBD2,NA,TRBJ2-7,CASSRTSGGSYEQYF,TGTGCCAGCAGTCGGACTAGCGGGGGAAGCTACGAGCAGTACTTC
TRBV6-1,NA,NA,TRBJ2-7,CASNRGSSYEQYF,TGTGCCAGCAATAGGGGTTCTTCCTACGAGCAGTACTTC
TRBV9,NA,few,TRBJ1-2,CASSVVVGGTSTYGYTF,TGTGCCAGCAGCGTAGTGGTTGGGGGGACATCTACCTATGGCTACACCTTC
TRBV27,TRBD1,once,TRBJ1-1,CASSGTGDTEAFF,TGTGCCAGCAGCGGGACAGGGGACACTGAAGCTTTCTTT
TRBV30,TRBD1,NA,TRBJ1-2,CACRTGDYGYTF,TGTGCCTGTCGCACAGGGGACTATGGCTACACCTTC
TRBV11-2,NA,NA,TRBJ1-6,CASRRGGESPLHF,TGTGCCAGTCGGCGGGGGGGGGAATCACCCCTCCACTTT
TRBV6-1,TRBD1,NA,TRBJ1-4,CASRRQGAGEKLFF,TGTGCCAGCAGACGACAGGGGGCTGGTGAAAAACTGTTTTTT
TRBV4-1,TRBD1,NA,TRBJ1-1,CASSQDLTTGRTEAFF,TGCGCCAGCAGCCAAGATCTGACGACAGGGAGGACTGAAGCTTTCTTT
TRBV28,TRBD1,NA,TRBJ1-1,CASTGARQGKNTEAFF,TGTGCCAGCACCGGAGCCAGACAGGGGAAGAACACTGAAGCTTTCTTT
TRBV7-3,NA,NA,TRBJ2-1,CASSRNPETSQFF,TGTGCCAGCAGCCGTAATCCCGAAACTAGCCAGTTCTTC
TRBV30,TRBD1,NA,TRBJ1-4,CAWSTTRQGGKEKLFF,TGTGCCTGGAGTACCACCCGACAGGGGGGAAAAGAAAAACTGTTTTTT
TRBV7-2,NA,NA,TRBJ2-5,CASNPGGGGVTQYF,TGTGCCAGCAACCCTGGCGGCGGGGGCGTGACCCAGTACTTC
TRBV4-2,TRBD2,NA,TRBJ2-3,CASSQEISGGWTDTQYF,TGTGCCAGCAGCCAAGAGATAAGCGGGGGGTGGACAGATACGCAGTATTTT
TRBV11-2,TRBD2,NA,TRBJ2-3,CASTRGGWTTDTQYF,TGTGCCAGTACGCGGGGGGGATGGACGACAGATACGCAGTATTTT
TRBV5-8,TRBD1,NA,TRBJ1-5,CASSRDRGRNQPQHF,TGTGCCAGCAGCCGAGACAGGGGGCGGAATCAGCCCCAGCATTTT
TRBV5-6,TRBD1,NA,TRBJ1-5,CASSYRAGGSVGNQPQHF,TGTGCCAGCAGCTACCGGGCAGGGGGTTCCGTTGGCAATCAGCCCCAGCATTTT
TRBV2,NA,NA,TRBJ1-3,CASRVNTIYF,TGTGCCAGCAGAGTCAACACCATATATTTT
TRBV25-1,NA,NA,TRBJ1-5,CASSGGGNQPQHF,TGTGCCAGCAGTGGAGGAGGGAATCAGCCCCAGCATTTT
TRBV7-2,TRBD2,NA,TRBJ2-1,CASSSGLAGGLEQFF,TGTGCCAGCAGCTCGGGACTAGCGGGGGGCCTTGAGCAGTTCTTC
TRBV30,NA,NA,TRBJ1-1,CAWNRGLNTEAFF,TGTGCCTGGAACCGGGGATTGAACACTGAAGCTTTCTTT